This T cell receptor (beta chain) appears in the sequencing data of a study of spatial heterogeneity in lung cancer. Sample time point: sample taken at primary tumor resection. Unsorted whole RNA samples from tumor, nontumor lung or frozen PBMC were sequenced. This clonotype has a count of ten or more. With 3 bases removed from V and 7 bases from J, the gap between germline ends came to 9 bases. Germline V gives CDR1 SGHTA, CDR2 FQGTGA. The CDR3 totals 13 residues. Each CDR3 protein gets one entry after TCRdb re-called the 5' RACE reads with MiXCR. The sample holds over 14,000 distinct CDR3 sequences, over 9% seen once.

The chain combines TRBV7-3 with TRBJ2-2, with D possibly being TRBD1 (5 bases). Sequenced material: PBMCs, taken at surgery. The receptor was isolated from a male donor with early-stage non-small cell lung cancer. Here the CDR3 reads CASSLAGYGELFF. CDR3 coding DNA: TGTGCCAGCAGCTTGGCAGGGTACGGGGAGCTGTTTTTT.